A single sample is the source of the 11 T cell receptor beta chains below, sequenced in a study of T cell responses to AZD1222 COVID-19 vaccine. The protocol was immunoSEQ multiplex PCR, while the TCRdb copy is restricted to in-frame clones and leaves out a portion. The sample yields 100,000 to 120,000 clones, more than 90% seen once. The sample was peripheral blood, taken 28 days after the second AZD1222 dose. The receptors were sampled from an adult who received the AZD1222 COVID-19 vaccine.

The CDR3 nucleotides read TGCAGATCCTTGAGGGGATCTGAAGCTTTCTTT. Its protein is CRSLRGSEAFF. The V and J genes are TRBV20-1 and TRBJ1-1, with D maybe TRBD1 (5 bases). The germline V gene encodes CDR1 DFQATT and CDR2 SNEGSKA (reference sequence). The CDR3 is 11 amino acids.

This chain links TRBV7-9 with TRBJ2-7; D is ambiguous. Germline V CDR1 and CDR2: SEHNR, FQNEAQ (reference sequence). Trimming took 5 bases from V and 1 from J, leaving 6 bases between them. The CDR3 consists of 12 residues. Here the CDR3 DNA reads TGTGCCAGCAGCGCTACTTCCTACGAGCAGTACTTC. Amino acids: CASSATSYEQYF.

This clone was detected only once. This chain links TRBV9 with TRBJ1-5; possibly TRBD1 for D (5 bases). CDR3 length: 14 residues. In germline, CDR1 is SGDLS, CDR2 YYNGEE. The germline V and J ends were trimmed by 1 base and 3 bases, with 8 bases remaining between them. CDR3 residues: CASSVSGLNQPQHF. As DNA, the CDR3 is TGTGCCAGCAGCGTATCAGGGCTCAATCAGCCCCAGCATTTT.

The chain employs TRBV19 and TRBJ1-5, with no clear D. The CDR3 is 13 residues long. CDR1 LNHDA and CDR2 SQIVND come from the germline V gene (reference sequence). V dropped 9 bases and J dropped 2 bases, with 11 bases sitting between them. The CDR3, as DNA: TGTGCCAGCCACACGGACCGCAATCAGCCCCAGCATTTT. Encoded protein: CASHTDRNQPQHF.

The chain links TRBV6-5 to TRBJ2-4, with 10 bases aligning to TRBD1. The germline V gene encodes CDR1 MNHEY and CDR2 SVGAGI. The V gene end was trimmed by 2 bases and the J gene end by 8 bases; junction bases not matched to a gene: 3. The CDR3 runs 14 residues. CDR3 DNA sequence: TGTGCCAGCAGTTACGGGACAGGGGTGGACATTCAGTACTTC. Its translation: CASSYGTGVDIQYF.

Here the CDR3 reads CASTGTEETQYF. CDR3 DNA sequence: TGTGCCAGCACCGGGACCGAAGAGACCCAGTACTTC. The chain uses TRBV10-3 and TRBJ2-5; D may match TRBD1 or TRBD2 (5 bases each). Trimming removed 10 bases from V and 3 bases from J, with 12 bases in between. Germline values: CDR1 ENHRY, CDR2 SYGVKD. The CDR3 runs to 12 residues.

The chain couples TRBV4-3 to TRBJ1-3, with a possible D match to TRBD1 (5 bases). The germline CDR1 and CDR2 sequences are LGHNA and YSLEER. The CDR3 is made up of 15 amino acids. The germline V and J ends were trimmed by 4 bases and 0 bases, with 10 bases remaining between them. The CDR3 coding sequence is TGCGCCAGCAGCCGCGACAGTCTCTCTGGAAACACCATATATTTT. The encoded protein is CASSRDSLSGNTIYF.

The chain has TRBV27 and TRBJ2-7, with D perhaps TRBD1 or TRBD2 (6 bases each). Germline V gives CDR1 MNHEY, CDR2 SMNVEV (reference sequence). The CDR3 spans 15 residues. Trimming removed 0 bases at V and 3 bases at J, with 12 bases between. CDR3 coding DNA: TGTGCCAGCAGTTTATCCGGGGGCGAGGTCTACGAGCAGTACTTC. Its protein product is CASSLSGGEVYEQYF.

The rearrangement uses TRBV10-3 and TRBJ2-3; TRBD1 aligns across 7 bases. The germline V gene has CDR1 ENHRY and CDR2 SYGVKD. The CDR3 spans 16 residues. V dropped 4 bases and J dropped 3; count of bases not matched to a gene: 10. The CDR3 loop is CAISAQTGLLTDTQYF. As DNA, the CDR3 is TGTGCCATCAGTGCCCAGACAGGGCTGTTGACAGATACGCAGTATTTT.

This sequence joins TRBV19 and TRBJ1-3; D uncertain. The germline CDR1 and CDR2 sequences are LNHDA and SQIVND (reference sequence). V was pared by 6 bases and J by 2 bases, with 17 bases between. The CDR3 is 16 amino acids. The CDR3 spells CASRLTTSDPGNTIYF. The DNA for the CDR3 is TGTGCCAGTAGATTAACCACGTCGGACCCTGGAAACACCATATATTTT.

The V call is TRBV6-2 or TRBV6-3, the J call TRBJ2-3; 9 positions match TRBD2. Germline CDR1 and CDR2: MNHEY and SVGEGT. V lost 2 bases to trimming and J lost 2 bases; unmatched junction nucleotides: 8. CDR3 length: 17 amino acids. CDR3 protein: CASSYHGLAWVTDTQYF. The CDR3 nucleotides are TGTGCCAGCAGTTACCACGGACTAGCGTGGGTCACAGATACGCAGTATTTT.